This T cell receptor beta chain emerged from a study of T cells in Graves' hyperthyroidism and ophthalmopathy. Study results and caveats: Blood samples included most of the expanded thyroid clonotypes exceeding 0.001.

This clonotype was seen many times. Its antigen is unknown. The CDR3 has 14 amino acids. Germline values: CDR1 SGHTA, CDR2 FQGTGA. V was shortened by 2 bases and J by 5 bases, with 12 bases between the two germline ends. Based on clinical symptoms, serum thyroxine and TRAb, thyroid ultrasound and orbital computed tomography, diagnoses were reached. At first hyperthyroidism diagnosis, before any ophthalmopathy symptoms, the blood sample was collected. It was RNA transcripts that yielded the amplified TCR beta CDR3 regions. The HTBI primer set served for first-round RT-PCR of the TCR CDR3. TCRdb redid the calling of the multiplex PCR reads with MiXCR, one entry per CDR3 protein. The sample lists roughly 580,000 distinct CDR3 sequences, approximately 15% occurring once.

This TCR derives from a woman aged 25 to 39 with Graves' hyperthyroidism that later progressed to Graves' ophthalmopathy. Sequenced sample: blood. The chain employs TRBV7-3 and TRBJ2-5; a possible D gene is TRBD1 (5 bases). CDR3 region: CASSLGFGAETQYF. CDR3 DNA sequence: TGTGCCAGCAGCTTAGGATTTGGGGCGGAGACCCAGTACTTC.